The 10 T cell receptor beta chains presented below share a single source sample, sequenced in a study of graft-versus-host responses after intestinal transplantation. The data were produced by immunoSEQ multiplex PCR, yet TCRdb's version contains in-frame clones alone and is incomplete. Of 130,000 to 150,000 clones in the sample, around 90% were seen once. The antigens these receptors bind are not known. The specimen was unstimulated CD4+ T cells sorted from spleen or lymph node cells, collected before intestinal transplant. The receptors shown here come from a human donor who received an intestinal transplant.

Worth noting for this clone: Other nucleotide sequences from this sample produce the same CDR3. The CDR3 nucleotides read TGTGCCAGCTCACCGCAAAACACCGGGGAGCTGTTTTTT. Its protein is CASSPQNTGELFF. The chain uses TRBV18 and TRBJ2-2; no clear D gene. The V gene's germline CDR1 is KGHSH and CDR2 LQKENI. Trimming removed 3 bases at V and 2 bases at J, with 4 bases between. This CDR3 has 13 residues. The whole variable domain, remainder taken from reference TRBV18 and TRBJ2-2, is NAGVMQNPRHLVRRRGQEARLRCSPMKGHSHVYWYRQLPEEGLKFMVYLQKENIIDESGMPKERFSAEFPKEGPSILRIQQVVRGDSAAYFCASSPQNTGELFFGEGSRLTVL.

This chain links TRBV7-2 with TRBJ2-4; D may match TRBD1 or TRBD2 (6 bases each). This CDR3 spans 19 amino acids. V gave up 4 bases and J gave up 0 bases, with 22 bases separating them. CDR1 SGHTA and CDR2 FQGNSA come from the germline V gene. As DNA, the CDR3 is TGTGCCAGCAGCTACCCTACATTCGGGGGCGGCCTAGCCAAAAACATTCAGTACTTC. It is translated as CASSYPTFGGGLAKNIQYF.

The count of this clone is one. The chain employs TRBV2 and TRBJ1-1; 8 nucleotides agree with TRBD1. The V gene end was trimmed by 4 bases and the J gene end by 5 bases; junction bases not matched to a gene: 3. Germline CDR1 and CDR2: SNHLY and FYNNEI. The CDR3 consists of 13 residues. CDR3 DNA sequence: TGTGCCAGCAGTGGGACAGGGAGAACTGAAGCTTTCTTT. Translation gives CASSGTGRTEAFF.

The chain has TRBV27 and TRBJ2-1, with a tentative D call TRBD2 (6 bases). V was trimmed by 10 bases and J by 5 bases, leaving 15 bases between them. The CDR3 contains 13 residues. Looked up from germline, CDR1 is MNHEY and CDR2 is SMNVEV (reference sequence). The CDR3 nucleotides read TGTGCCACCGGGGACTCCTACGACAATGAGCAGTTCTTC. Translated: CATGDSYDNEQFF.

In this sample, this clone turned up a few times. The CDR3 loop is CASSSSGPNTGELFF. CDR3 coding DNA: TGCGCCAGCAGCTCTAGCGGGCCGAACACCGGGGAGCTGTTTTTT. The V call is TRBV5-1, the J call TRBJ2-2; 8 bases line up with TRBD2. V gave up 3 bases and J gave up 0 bases; unmatched junction bases: 1. Germline CDR1 SGHRS, CDR2 YFSETQ. CDR3 size: 15 residues.

The rearrangement uses TRBV19 and TRBJ1-2; possible D gene TRBD1, 6 bases. Germline V gene sequence: CDR1 LNHDA, CDR2 SQIVND (reference sequence). Trimming stripped 7 bases from V and 3 bases from J, with 12 bases between. The CDR3 consists of 13 residues. In DNA form, the CDR3 reads TGTGCCAGTATTCCGACAGGACACTATGGCTACACCTTC. Residues: CASIPTGHYGYTF.

The CDR3 spells CAITLTGQGTDTQYF. For the CDR3, the DNA is TGTGCCATCACCCTTACGGGACAGGGCACAGATACGCAGTATTTT. This chain uses TRBV10-3 with TRBJ2-3; TRBD1 matches 8 bases. Germline-derived CDR1 and CDR2 are ENHRY and SYGVKD. The CDR3 consists of 15 residues. V was clipped by 7 bases and J by 1 base; unmatched bases: 7.

The chain links TRBV5-6 to TRBJ2-1, with D tentatively TRBD2 (5 bases). The CDR3 runs to 12 residues. V lost 3 bases and J lost 5, with 6 bases in between. Per germline, CDR1 SGHDT and CDR2 YYEEEE. The CDR3 nucleotides are TGTGCCAGCAGCTATAGCGACAATGAGCAGTTCTTC. Amino acids: CASSYSDNEQFF. Complete variable domain (other parts from reference TRBV5-6 and TRBJ2-1): DAGVTQSPTHLIKTRGQQVTLRCSPKSGHDTVSWYQQALGQGPQFIFQYYEEEERQRGNFPDRFSGHQFPNYSSELNVNALLLGDSALYLCASSYSDNEQFFGPGTRLTVL.

The chain combines TRBV9 with TRBJ2-7; 7 nucleotides align to TRBD2. Trimming at V came to 3 bases and at J to 2 bases, leaving 5 bases not matched to a gene. This CDR3 has 14 amino acids. Germline CDR1 and CDR2: SGDLS and YYNGEE. Here the CDR3 DNA reads TGTGCCAGCAGCGCTAGCGGTTCTACCTACGAGCAGTACTTC. This translates into CASSASGSTYEQYF.

The chain is built from TRBV28 and TRBJ2-7; TRBD2 matches at 11 bases. CDR1 and CDR2 (germline): MDHEN, SYDVKM. This CDR3 spans 15 amino acids. Losses at the gene ends were 4 bases for V and 2 bases for J; bases not matched to a gene: 4. In DNA, the CDR3 is TGTGCCAGCAGTTCCATAGCGGGAGGGGCCTACGAGCAGTACTTC. Encoded protein: CASSSIAGGAYEQYF.